A selection of T cell receptor beta chains follows, all from one sample in a study of CD4 and CD8 cells across lung adenocarcinoma regions. TCRdb passed the PCR reads through MiXCR, listing each CDR3 protein once. The sample contains over 3,500 distinct CDR3 sequences, 52% of which appear only once. The specimen sequenced was CD4+ T cells from the center of a lung tumor. These receptors came from a female donor with lung adenocarcinoma. The CD4 and CD8 labels of this study may be unreliable. The CDR3 runs from the conserved cysteine through the conserved F or W. The D gene is left open where the match is weak. Rows may omit the clone size; those that give it use once, few, many or a size class.

D	length	size	V	J	CDR3	DNA
-	14	-	TRBV7-2	TRBJ2-3	CASSLGSSPETQYF	TGTGCCAGCAGCTTGGGAAGTTCCCCAGAGACCCAGTATTTT
TRBD2	15	-	TRBV12-3/TRBV12-4	TRBJ2-5	CASSLGTSGSGEQYF	TGTGCCAGCAGTCTAGGGACTAGCGGGAGCGGTGAGCAGTACTTC
-	13	-	TRBV25-1	TRBJ2-3	CASMGRHQETQYF	TGTGCCAGCATGGGCCGTCACCAGGAGACGCAGTATTTT
-	12	-	TRBV30	TRBJ2-2	CAWSFSTGELFF	TGTGCCTGGAGTTTTAGTACCGGGGAGCTGTTTTTT
TRBD1	18	large	TRBV6-1	TRBJ2-7	CASRERQGVTSDGYEQYF	TGTGCCAGCAGGGAGAGACAGGGTGTTACCTCTGATGGGTACGAGCAGTACTTC
-	14	medium-sized	TRBV7-6	TRBJ1-6	CASSLGTRGSPLHF	TGTGCCAGCAGCTTAGGTACCAGGGGTTCACCCCTCCACTTT
TRBD2	14	once	TRBV11-2	TRBJ2-7	CASSLARGSDEQYF	TGTGCCAGCAGCTTAGCGCGGGGGTCGGACGAGCAGTACTTC
-	13	few	TRBV5-6	TRBJ1-2	CASSFVGEYGYTF	TGTGCCAGCAGCTTTGTCGGGGAGTATGGCTACACCTTC
-	13	once	TRBV6-1	TRBJ2-3	CATGMTGINTQYF	TGTGCCACGGGGATGACAGGCATAAATACGCAGTACTTT
-	14	-	TRBV27	TRBJ1-2	CASSSGAGVYGYTF	TGTGCCAGCAGTTCCGGGGCGGGAGTCTATGGCTACACCTTC
-	15	once	TRBV10-3	TRBJ2-5	CAIYPRDGARETQYF	TGTGCCATATACCCTCGGGATGGGGCGCGGGAGACCCAGTACTTC
TRBD2	17	medium-sized	TRBV6-1	TRBJ2-7	CASSEHGDYLLRDEQYF	TGTGCCAGCAGTGAACACGGGGACTACCTCCTCCGGGACGAGCAGTACTTC
-	11	-	TRBV6-5	TRBJ2-7	CASSFKGEQYF	TGTGCCAGCAGTTTTAAGGGTGAGCAGTACTTC
-	16	few	TRBV6-2/TRBV6-3	TRBJ2-1	CASSYSPAWGYNEQFF	TGTGCCAGCAGTTACTCACCGGCGTGGGGCTACAATGAGCAGTTCTTC
-	15	-	TRBV4-1	TRBJ2-3	CASSEAGRSQDTQYF	TGCGCCAGCAGTGAAGCGGGCCGGAGCCAAGATACGCAGTACTTT
TRBD2	16	-	TRBV7-2	TRBJ2-7	CASSLRLAGAVGEQYF	TGTGCCAGCAGCCTCAGACTAGCGGGAGCCGTTGGCGAGCAGTACTTC
TRBD2	15	few	TRBV28	TRBJ2-3	CASRVLAGGSDTQYF	TGTGCCAGCAGGGTCCTAGCGGGAGGATCTGATACGCAGTATTTT
-	17	few	TRBV12-3/TRBV12-4	TRBJ2-4	CASSPQPSTQSGNIQYF	TGTGCCAGCAGTCCGCAACCATCCACCCAATCTGGAAACATTCAGTACTTC
-	12	-	TRBV9	TRBJ1-3	CASSRSGNTIYF	TGTGCCAGCAGCCGCAGCGGAAACACCATATATTTT
TRBD2	14	-	TRBV27	TRBJ2-7	CASSKTSGSYEQYF	TGTGCCAGCAGTAAAACTAGCGGATCCTACGAGCAGTACTTC
-	19	few	TRBV6-5	TRBJ1-6	CASSYLNPRRSSYNSPLHF	TGTGCCAGCAGTTACTTAAACCCTCGCAGGAGCTCCTATAATTCACCCCTCCACTTT
-	15	-	TRBV7-6	TRBJ2-1	CASSSTQTRGNEQFF	TGTGCCAGCAGCTCCACCCAAACGCGTGGCAATGAGCAGTTCTTC
TRBD2	13	-	TRBV27	TRBJ2-1	CASRRSGTGEQFF	TGTGCCAGCAGACGTAGCGGGACCGGGGAGCAGTTCTTC